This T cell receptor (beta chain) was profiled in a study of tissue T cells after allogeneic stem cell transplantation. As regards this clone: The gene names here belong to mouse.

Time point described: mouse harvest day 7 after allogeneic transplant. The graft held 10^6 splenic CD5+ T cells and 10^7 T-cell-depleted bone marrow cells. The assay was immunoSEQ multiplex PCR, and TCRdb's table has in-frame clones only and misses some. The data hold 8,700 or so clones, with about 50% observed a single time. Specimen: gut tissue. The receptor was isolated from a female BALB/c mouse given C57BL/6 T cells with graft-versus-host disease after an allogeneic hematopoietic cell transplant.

This CDR3 is CASSPRGDSYEQYF. The part of the CDR3 DNA that was read is TGTGCCAGCAGCCCGAGGGGGGACTCCTATGAACAGTAC. This chain connects TRBV19 to TRBJ2-7; either TRBD1 or TRBD2 may fit D (6 bases each). The CDR3 end is not reached by the read, which stops 1 residue before it; the germline J gene fills it in. The CDR3 consists of 14 residues. V gave up 5 bases and J gave up 0 bases, with 12 bases separating them. In germline, CDR1 is FNHDT, CDR2 SITEND (reference sequence).